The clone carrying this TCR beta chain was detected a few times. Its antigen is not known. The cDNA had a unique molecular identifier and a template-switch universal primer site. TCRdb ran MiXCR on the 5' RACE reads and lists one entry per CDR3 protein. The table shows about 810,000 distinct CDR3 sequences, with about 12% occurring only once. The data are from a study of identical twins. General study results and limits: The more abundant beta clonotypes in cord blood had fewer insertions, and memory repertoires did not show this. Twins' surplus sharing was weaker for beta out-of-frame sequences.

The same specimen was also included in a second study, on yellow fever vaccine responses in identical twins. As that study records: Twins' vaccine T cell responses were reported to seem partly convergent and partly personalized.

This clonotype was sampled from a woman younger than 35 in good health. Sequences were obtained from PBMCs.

CDR3 coding DNA: TGTGCCAGCAGTATAGGGTTAAGGAATGGCAATCAGCCCCAGCATTTT. Protein: CASSIGLRNGNQPQHF. The V gene is TRBV7-6, the J gene TRBJ1-5; D unresolved. CDR1 is SGHVS, CDR2 FNYEAQ, per germline. The CDR3 is 16 amino acids. The V end was cut by 6 bases, the J end by 2 bases, with 17 bases between. The full variable domain, in which reference TRBV7-6 and TRBJ1-5 provide the parts outside the CDR3, is GAGVSQSPRYKVTKRGQDVALRCDPISGHVSLYWYRQALGQGPEFLTYFNYEAQQDKSGLPNDRFSAERPEGSISTLTIQRTEQRDSAMYRCASSIGLRNGNQPQHFGDGTRLSIL.